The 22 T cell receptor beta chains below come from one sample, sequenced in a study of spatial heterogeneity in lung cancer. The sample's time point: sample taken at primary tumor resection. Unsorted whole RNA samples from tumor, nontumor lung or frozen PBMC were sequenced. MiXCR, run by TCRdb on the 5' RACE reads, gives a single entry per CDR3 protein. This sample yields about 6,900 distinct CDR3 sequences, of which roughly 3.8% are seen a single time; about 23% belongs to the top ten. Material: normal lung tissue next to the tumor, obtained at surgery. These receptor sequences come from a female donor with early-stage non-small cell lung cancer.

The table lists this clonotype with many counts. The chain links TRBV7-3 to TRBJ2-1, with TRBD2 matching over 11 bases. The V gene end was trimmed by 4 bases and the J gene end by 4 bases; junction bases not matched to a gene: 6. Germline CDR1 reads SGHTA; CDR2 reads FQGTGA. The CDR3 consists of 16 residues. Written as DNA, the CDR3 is TGTGCCAGCAGCTGGCTAGCGGGGGGTACATACAATGAGCAGTTCTTC. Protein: CASSWLAGGTYNEQFF.

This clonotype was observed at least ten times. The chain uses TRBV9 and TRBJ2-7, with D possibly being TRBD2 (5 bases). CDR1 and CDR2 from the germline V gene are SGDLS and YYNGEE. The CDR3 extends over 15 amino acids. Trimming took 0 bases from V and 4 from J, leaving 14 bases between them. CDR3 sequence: CASSVGGQAEYEQYF. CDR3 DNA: TGTGCCAGCAGCGTAGGAGGGCAGGCGGAATACGAGCAGTACTTC.

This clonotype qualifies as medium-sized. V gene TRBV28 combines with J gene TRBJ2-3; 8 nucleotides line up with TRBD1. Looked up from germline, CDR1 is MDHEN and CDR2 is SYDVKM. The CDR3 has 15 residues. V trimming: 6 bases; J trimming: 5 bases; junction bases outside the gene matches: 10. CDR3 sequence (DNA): TGTGCCAGCAGCCCGGCAGGGACAGGCCTAGATACGCAGTATTTT. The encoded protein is CASSPAGTGLDTQYF.

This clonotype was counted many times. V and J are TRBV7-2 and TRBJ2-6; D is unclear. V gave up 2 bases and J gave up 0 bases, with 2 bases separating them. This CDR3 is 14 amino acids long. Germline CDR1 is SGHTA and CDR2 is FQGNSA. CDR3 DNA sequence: TGTGCCAGCAGCTTAAACTCTGGGGCCAACGTCCTGACTTTC. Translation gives CASSLNSGANVLTF.

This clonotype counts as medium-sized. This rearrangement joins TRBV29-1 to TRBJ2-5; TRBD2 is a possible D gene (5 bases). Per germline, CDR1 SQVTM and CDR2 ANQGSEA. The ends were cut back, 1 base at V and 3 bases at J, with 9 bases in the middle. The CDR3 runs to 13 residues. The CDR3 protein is CSVEAGVEETQYF. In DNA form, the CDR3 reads TGCAGCGTTGAAGCCGGGGTTGAAGAGACCCAGTACTTC.

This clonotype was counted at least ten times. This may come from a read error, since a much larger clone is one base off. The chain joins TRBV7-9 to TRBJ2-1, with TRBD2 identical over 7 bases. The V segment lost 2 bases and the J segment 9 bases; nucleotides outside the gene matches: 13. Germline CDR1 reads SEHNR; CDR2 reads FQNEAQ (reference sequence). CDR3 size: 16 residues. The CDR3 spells CASSLYTGGTLGEQFF. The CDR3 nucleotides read TGTGCCAGCAGCTTATATACGGGGGGTACCCTCGGTGAGCAGTTCTTC.

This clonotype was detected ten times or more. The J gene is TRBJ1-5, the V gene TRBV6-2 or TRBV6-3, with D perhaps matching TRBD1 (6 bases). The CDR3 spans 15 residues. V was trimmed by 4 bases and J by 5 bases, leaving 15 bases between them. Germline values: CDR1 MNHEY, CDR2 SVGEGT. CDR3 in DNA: TGTGCCAGCAGTTGGGCAGGGGCGGTTGATCAGCCCCAGCATTTT. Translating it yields CASSWAGAVDQPQHF.

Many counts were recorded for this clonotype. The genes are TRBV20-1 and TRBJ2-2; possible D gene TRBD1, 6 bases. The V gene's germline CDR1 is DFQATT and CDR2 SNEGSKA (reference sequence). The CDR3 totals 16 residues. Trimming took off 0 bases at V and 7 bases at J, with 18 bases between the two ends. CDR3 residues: CSARDHMTGQVGELFF. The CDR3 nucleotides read TGCAGTGCTAGAGACCATATGACAGGCCAGGTCGGGGAGCTGTTTTTT.

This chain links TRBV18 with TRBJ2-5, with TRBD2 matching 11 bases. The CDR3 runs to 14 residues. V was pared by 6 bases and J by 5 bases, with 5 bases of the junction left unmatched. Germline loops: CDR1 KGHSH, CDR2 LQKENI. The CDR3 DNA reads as TGTGCCAGCTCTCCGACTAGCGGGGACGAGACCCAGTACTTC. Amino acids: CASSPTSGDETQYF.

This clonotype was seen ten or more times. The CDR3 DNA sequence: TGTGCCACCAGCAGAGATTACACGATACGGGGCTACACCTTC. It codes for CATSRDYTIRGYTF. V gene TRBV15 combines with J gene TRBJ1-2, with D uncertain. The ends were cut back, 0 bases at V and 8 bases at J, with 13 bases in the middle. This CDR3 spans 14 amino acids. The germline gives CDR1 LNHNV, CDR2 YYDKDF (reference sequence).

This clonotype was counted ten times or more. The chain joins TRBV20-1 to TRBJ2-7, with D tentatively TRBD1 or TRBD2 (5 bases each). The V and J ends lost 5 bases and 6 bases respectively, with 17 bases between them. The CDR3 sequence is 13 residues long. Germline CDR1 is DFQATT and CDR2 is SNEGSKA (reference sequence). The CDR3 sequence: CSAPPRDGGEQYF. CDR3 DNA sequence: TGCAGTGCTCCCCCCCGTGATGGGGGCGAGCAGTACTTC.

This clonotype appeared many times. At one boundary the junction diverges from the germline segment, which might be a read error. CDR3 region: CASRNSDEQYF. CDR3 nucleotides: TGCGCCAGCAGAAACTCCGACGAGCAGTACTTC. V and J are TRBV5-1 and TRBJ2-7; D uncertain. The germline gives CDR1 SGHRS, CDR2 YFSETQ. The CDR3 is 11 amino acids. The complete variable domain, with remaining parts taken from reference TRBV5-1 and TRBJ2-7, reads KAGVTQTPRYLIKTRGQQVTLSCSPISGHRSVSWYQQTPGQGLQFLFEYFSETQRNKGNFPGRFSGRQFSNSRSEMNVSTLELGDSALYLCASRNSDEQYFGPGTRLTVT.

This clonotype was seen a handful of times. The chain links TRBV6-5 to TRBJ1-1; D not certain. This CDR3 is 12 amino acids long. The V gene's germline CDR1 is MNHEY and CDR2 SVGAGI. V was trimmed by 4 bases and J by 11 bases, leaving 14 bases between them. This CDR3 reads CASSSEEGWAFF. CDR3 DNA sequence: TGTGCCAGCAGTTCCGAGGAGGGTTGGGCTTTCTTT.

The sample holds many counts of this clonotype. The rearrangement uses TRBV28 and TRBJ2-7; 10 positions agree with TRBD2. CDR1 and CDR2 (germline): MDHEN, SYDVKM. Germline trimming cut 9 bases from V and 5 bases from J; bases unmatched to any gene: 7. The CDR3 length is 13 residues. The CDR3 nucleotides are TGTGCCAGTACTAGCGGGGACAATGACGAGCAGTACTTC. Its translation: CASTSGDNDEQYF.

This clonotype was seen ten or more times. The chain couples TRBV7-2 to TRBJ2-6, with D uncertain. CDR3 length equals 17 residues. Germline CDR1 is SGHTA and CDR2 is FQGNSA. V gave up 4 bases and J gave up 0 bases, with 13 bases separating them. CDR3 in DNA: TGTGCCAGCAGCTCCAGAGGACGCGGCTCTGGGGCCAACGTCCTGACTTTC. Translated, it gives CASSSRGRGSGANVLTF.

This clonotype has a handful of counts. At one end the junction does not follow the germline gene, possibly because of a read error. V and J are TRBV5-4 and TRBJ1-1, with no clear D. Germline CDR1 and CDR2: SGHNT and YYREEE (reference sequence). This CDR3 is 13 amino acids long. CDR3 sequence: CVSSWARNPEAFF. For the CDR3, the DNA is TGTGTCAGCAGCTGGGCCCGAAATCCTGAAGCTTTCTTT. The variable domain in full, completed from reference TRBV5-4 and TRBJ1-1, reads ETGVTQSPTHLIKTRGQQVTLRCSSQSGHNTVSWYQQALGQGPQFIFQYYREEENGRGNFPPRFSGLQFPNYSSELNVNALELDDSALYLCVSSWARNPEAFFGQGTRLTVV.

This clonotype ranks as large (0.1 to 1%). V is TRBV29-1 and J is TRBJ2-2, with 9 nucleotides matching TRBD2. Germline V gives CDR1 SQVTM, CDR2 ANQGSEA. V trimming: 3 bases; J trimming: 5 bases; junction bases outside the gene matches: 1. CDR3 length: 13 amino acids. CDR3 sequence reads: CSVDLAGTGELFF. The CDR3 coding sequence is TGCAGCGTTGACCTAGCGGGGACCGGGGAGCTGTTTTTT.

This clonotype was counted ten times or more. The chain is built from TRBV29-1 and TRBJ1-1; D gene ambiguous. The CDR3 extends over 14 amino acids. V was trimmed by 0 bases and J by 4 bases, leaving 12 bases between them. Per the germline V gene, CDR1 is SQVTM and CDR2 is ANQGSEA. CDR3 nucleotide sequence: TGCAGCGTTGAAGATCGGGCAGTGACCACTGAAGCTTTCTTT. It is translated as CSVEDRAVTTEAFF.

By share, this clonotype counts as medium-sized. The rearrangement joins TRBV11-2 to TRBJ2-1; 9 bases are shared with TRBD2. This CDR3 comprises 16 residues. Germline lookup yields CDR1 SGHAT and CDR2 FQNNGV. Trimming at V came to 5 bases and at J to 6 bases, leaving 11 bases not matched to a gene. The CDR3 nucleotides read TGTGCCAGCAGCCGTTTGACTAGCGGACATATCAATGAGCAGTTCTTC. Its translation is CASSRLTSGHINEQFF.

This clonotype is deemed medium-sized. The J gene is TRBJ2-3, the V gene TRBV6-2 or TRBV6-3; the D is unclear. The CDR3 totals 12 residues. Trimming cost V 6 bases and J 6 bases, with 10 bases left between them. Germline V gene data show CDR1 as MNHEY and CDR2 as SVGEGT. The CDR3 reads CASSPNRDTQYF. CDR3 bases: TGTGCCAGCAGCCCGAACCGGGATACGCAGTATTTT.

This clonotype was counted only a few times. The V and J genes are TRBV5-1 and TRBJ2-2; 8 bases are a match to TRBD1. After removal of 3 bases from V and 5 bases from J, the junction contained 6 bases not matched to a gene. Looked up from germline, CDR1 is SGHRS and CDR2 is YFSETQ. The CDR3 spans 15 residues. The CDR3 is CASSSGTGLTGELFF. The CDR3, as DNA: TGCGCCAGCAGCTCCGGGACAGGTCTAACCGGGGAGCTGTTTTTT. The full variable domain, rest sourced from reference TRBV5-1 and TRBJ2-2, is KAGVTQTPRYLIKTRGQQVTLSCSPISGHRSVSWYQQTPGQGLQFLFEYFSETQRNKGNFPGRFSGRQFSNSRSEMNVSTLELGDSALYLCASSSGTGLTGELFFGEGSRLTVL.

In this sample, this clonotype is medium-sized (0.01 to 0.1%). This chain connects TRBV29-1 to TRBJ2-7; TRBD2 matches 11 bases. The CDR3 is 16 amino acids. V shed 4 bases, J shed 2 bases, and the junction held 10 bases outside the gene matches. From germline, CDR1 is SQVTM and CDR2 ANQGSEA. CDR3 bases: TGCAGCGTTGTCGGTAGCGGGGGGGCCTTGCCCTACGAGCAGTACTTC. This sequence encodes CSVVGSGGALPYEQYF.